The 20 T cell receptor beta chains below were found in one sample sequenced in a study of Ad26.COV2.S vaccination and SARS-CoV-2 variants. The treatment here: around 19 received Ad26.COV2.S at low or high dose, single or two shots; about 5 received placebo; per-sample allocation not given. Material that was analyzed had been drawn on day 63 after the first vaccine or placebo injection. The repertoire was sequenced with immunoSEQ multiplex PCR; TCRdb's copy has only in-frame clones and lacks some. Altogether 440,000 or so clones are present, around 93% being singletons, with the ten largest covering more than 1.5%. Specimen: peripheral blood, collected in a trial of Ad26.COV2.S vaccine versus placebo. The receptor source for this set is a person aged 18-60 years who received the Ad26.COV2.S COVID-19 vaccine or a placebo.

The chain employs TRBV2 and TRBJ2-3; D remains unclear. The CDR3 sequence is 14 residues long. V shed 4 bases and J shed 3 bases, with 11 bases lying between them. CDR1 SNHLY and CDR2 FYNNEI come from the germline V gene. The CDR3 DNA is TGTGCCAGCAGTGTCGACGTTGTGACAGATACGCAGTATTTT. Protein sequence: CASSVDVVTDTQYF. Drawing the rest from reference TRBV2 and TRBJ2-3, the complete variable domain is EPEVTQTPSHQVTQMGQEVILRCVPISNHLYFYWYRQILGQKVEFLVSFYNNEISEKSEIFDDQFSVERPDGSNFTLKIRSTKLEDSAMYFCASSVDVVTDTQYFGPGTRLTVL.

CDR3 sequence (DNA): TGTGCCAGCAGCGCGACGGTTTCTCGGCCCCAGCATTTT. Protein: CASSATVSRPQHF. The J gene is TRBJ1-5, the V gene TRBV9; D not resolved. The ends were cut back, 3 bases at V and 9 bases at J, with 13 bases in the middle. Per the germline V gene, CDR1 is SGDLS and CDR2 is YYNGEE. The CDR3 sequence is 13 residues long.

The chain couples TRBV7-8 to TRBJ2-7, with D tentatively TRBD2 (6 bases). The CDR3 is 16 amino acids. Trimming removed 1 base from V and 1 base from J, with 14 bases in between. CDR1 and CDR2 from the germline V gene are SGHVS and FQNEAQ. The CDR3 here is CASSLGGVPRSYEQYF. The CDR3 nucleotides read TGTGCCAGCAGCTTAGGGGGGGTTCCACGATCCTACGAGCAGTACTTC.

The DNA for the CDR3 is TGTGCCAGCAGCCAAGTACGGGGTTCCGGAAACACCATATATTTT. It yields the protein CASSQVRGSGNTIYF. The rearrangement uses TRBV3-1 (or the pseudogene TRBV3-2) and TRBJ1-3; unclear D gene. The ends were cut back, 1 base at V and 4 bases at J, with 11 bases in the middle. The CDR3 is 15 residues long. Germline V gene lookup returns CDR1 LGHDT and CDR2 YNNKEL (reference sequence).

This chain uses TRBV19 with TRBJ2-7; D is possibly TRBD1 (6 bases). With 3 bases removed from V and 1 base from J, the gap between germline ends came to 13 bases. Per the germline V gene, CDR1 is LNHDA and CDR2 is SQIVND (reference sequence). The CDR3 runs to 15 residues. The CDR3 reads CASSMGQGPSYEQYF. CDR3 DNA: TGTGCCAGTAGTATGGGGCAGGGGCCTTCCTACGAGCAGTACTTC.

The chain couples TRBV5-5 to TRBJ2-3; 8 nucleotides match TRBD2. The V gene's germline CDR1 is SGHKS and CDR2 YYEKEE (reference sequence). The CDR3 totals 17 residues. After removal of 4 bases from V and 5 bases from J, the junction contained 15 bases not matched to a gene. CDR3 bases: TGTGCCAGCAGCCCTCCTAACGGAGCGGGGGTTGGAGATACGCAGTATTTT. It encodes CASSPPNGAGVGDTQYF.

The chain couples TRBV5-1 to TRBJ1-1, with TRBD1 matching over 8 bases. J was trimmed by 4 bases and V by 1 base; bases with no gene match: 9. The CDR3 loop spans 16 amino acids. Per germline, CDR1 SGHRS and CDR2 YFSETQ. CDR3 in amino acids: CASSLTQGAVGTEAFF. In DNA form, the CDR3 reads TGCGCCAGCAGCTTGACTCAGGGGGCTGTGGGCACTGAAGCTTTCTTT.

The V call is TRBV5-1, the J call TRBJ1-1, with 7 nucleotides matching TRBD1. From germline, CDR1 is SGHRS and CDR2 YFSETQ. J was trimmed by 1 base and V by 2 bases; bases with no gene match: 2. CDR3 length equals 14 residues. The CDR3 DNA reads TGCGCCAGCAGCTTAAGGGGGCAGAACACTGAAGCTTTCTTT. Its protein is CASSLRGQNTEAFF. The entire variable domain, with the rest obtained from reference TRBV5-1 and TRBJ1-1, is as follows: KAGVTQTPRYLIKTRGQQVTLSCSPISGHRSVSWYQQTPGQGLQFLFEYFSETQRNKGNFPGRFSGRQFSNSRSEMNVSTLELGDSALYLCASSLRGQNTEAFFGQGTRLTVV.

The chain joins TRBV4-3 to TRBJ2-3; TRBD2 matches at 10 bases. The CDR3 runs to 16 residues. The trim removed 1 base at V and 6 bases at J, leaving 7 bases unmatched. Germline loops: CDR1 LGHNA, CDR2 YSLEER. The CDR3 coding sequence is TGCGCCAGCAGCCAAGTCCCTAGCGGGGGATCTGATACGCAGTATTTT. Translation: CASSQVPSGGSDTQYF.

J is TRBJ2-2 and V is TRBV9; no clear D. Germline-derived CDR1 and CDR2 are SGDLS and YYNGEE. The CDR3 covers 15 residues. The V end was cut by 0 bases, the J end by 6 bases, with 12 bases between. The CDR3 DNA is TGTGCCAGCAGCGTAGATTGGGGATACCCCGGGGAGCTGTTTTTT. Translating it yields CASSVDWGYPGELFF.

The chain has TRBV28 and TRBJ2-1; D may be TRBD1 or TRBD2 (5 bases each). Germline V gene data show CDR1 as MDHEN and CDR2 as SYDVKM. V was clipped by 8 bases and J by 3 bases, with 11 bases between them. The CDR3 sequence is 13 residues long. CDR3 DNA: TGTGCCAGCGTCAGGGAGAACTACAATGAGCAGTTCTTC. Amino acids: CASVRENYNEQFF.

V gene TRBV5-1 combines with J gene TRBJ1-4, with unresolved D. CDR1 and CDR2 from the germline V gene are SGHRS and YFSETQ. V was trimmed by 5 bases and J by 0 bases, leaving 8 bases between them. The CDR3 totals 14 residues. The CDR3, as DNA: TGCGCCAGCAGACCAGATACAACTAATGAAAAACTGTTTTTT. Amino acids: CASRPDTTNEKLFF. Full variable domain (rest looked up from reference TRBV5-1 and TRBJ1-4): KAGVTQTPRYLIKTRGQQVTLSCSPISGHRSVSWYQQTPGQGLQFLFEYFSETQRNKGNFPGRFSGRQFSNSRSEMNVSTLELGDSALYLCASRPDTTNEKLFFGSGTQLSVL.

Only a few counts were recorded for this clone. The chain is built from TRBV29-1 and TRBJ2-7, with D possibly being TRBD1 (6 bases). Germline V gives CDR1 SQVTM, CDR2 ANQGSEA. This CDR3 is 14 amino acids long. The chain's CDR3 is CPPWVTGEDYEQYF. The CDR3 nucleotides read TGCCCCCCCTGGGTGACAGGAGAAGATTACGAGCAGTACTTC.

The chain combines TRBV4-3 with TRBJ2-1; a possible D gene is TRBD2 (6 bases). Germline V gives CDR1 LGHNA, CDR2 YSLEER. The V end was cut by 0 bases, the J end by 7 bases, with 13 bases between. The CDR3 is 15 amino acids. CDR3 nucleotide sequence: TGCGCCAGCAGCCAAGATGTCGGGCGGGGTAATGAGCAGTTCTTC. This sequence encodes CASSQDVGRGNEQFF.

The chain joins TRBV5-6 to TRBJ1-3; a weak D match, TRBD1 (6 bases). CDR1 and CDR2 from the germline V gene are SGHDT and YYEEEE. The CDR3 length is 16 residues. The ends were cut back, 0 bases at V and 2 bases at J, with 12 bases in the middle. The CDR3, as DNA: TGTGCCAGCAGCTTGGGGTTCACAGGGACTGGAAACACCATATATTTT. Its translation is CASSLGFTGTGNTIYF.

The CDR3 nucleotides are TGTGCCAGCAGTTACTCGATAGGGGGCCAAAATTCACCCCTCCACTTT. Protein: CASSYSIGGQNSPLHF. V and J are TRBV6-6 and TRBJ1-6, with 7 bases that match TRBD1. The CDR3 covers 16 residues. With V trimmed by 0 bases and J by 7 bases, 6 bases remained unmatched. Germline CDR1 reads MNHNY; CDR2 reads SVGAGI (reference sequence).

The chain links TRBV2 to TRBJ2-5; TRBD2 might be the D (5 bases). CDR1 is SNHLY and CDR2 is FYNNEI in the germline V gene. Trimming removed 4 bases at V and 5 bases at J, with 20 bases between. This CDR3 has 16 amino acids. The CDR3 loop reads CASSGGAGNRRETQYF. The CDR3 DNA sequence: TGTGCCAGCAGTGGCGGAGCCGGGAACCGGAGGGAGACCCAGTACTTC.

The J gene is TRBJ1-1, the V gene TRBV4-1, with D maybe TRBD1 (6 bases). Germline V gene sequence: CDR1 MGHRA, CDR2 YSYEKL. V was trimmed by 3 bases and J by 7 bases, leaving 18 bases between them. The CDR3 is 15 amino acids. The CDR3 DNA follows: TGCGCCAGCAGCCAGATTGCGGACAGCCGAAATGAAGCTTTCTTT. Its translation is CASSQIADSRNEAFF.

The chain uses TRBV19 and TRBJ1-5, with D perhaps matching TRBD1 (5 bases). Germline CDR1 reads LNHDA; CDR2 reads SQIVND (reference sequence). V was cut by 7 bases and J by 4 bases, with 11 bases left in between. The CDR3 is made up of 13 amino acids. CDR3 sequence: CASTETVNQPQHF. The CDR3 bases are TGTGCCAGTACCGAGACAGTTAATCAGCCCCAGCATTTT.

The chain recombines TRBV7-2 with TRBJ2-3; D is undetermined. Germline lookup yields CDR1 SGHTA and CDR2 FQGNSA. V lost 3 bases to trimming and J lost 0 bases, with 22 bases between them. The CDR3 runs 19 residues. CDR3 nucleotides: TGTGCCAGCAGCTTGAAGTTTTTGTGGGCAAACCCCAGCACAGATACGCAGTATTTT. Translating it yields CASSLKFLWANPSTDTQYF. The full variable domain, in which reference TRBV7-2 and TRBJ2-3 provide the parts outside the CDR3, is GAGVSQSPSNKVTEKGKDVELRCDPISGHTALYWYRQSLGQGLEFLIYFQGNSAPDKSGLPSDRFSAERTGGSVSTLTIQRTQQEDSAVYLCASSLKFLWANPSTDTQYFGPGTRLTVL.